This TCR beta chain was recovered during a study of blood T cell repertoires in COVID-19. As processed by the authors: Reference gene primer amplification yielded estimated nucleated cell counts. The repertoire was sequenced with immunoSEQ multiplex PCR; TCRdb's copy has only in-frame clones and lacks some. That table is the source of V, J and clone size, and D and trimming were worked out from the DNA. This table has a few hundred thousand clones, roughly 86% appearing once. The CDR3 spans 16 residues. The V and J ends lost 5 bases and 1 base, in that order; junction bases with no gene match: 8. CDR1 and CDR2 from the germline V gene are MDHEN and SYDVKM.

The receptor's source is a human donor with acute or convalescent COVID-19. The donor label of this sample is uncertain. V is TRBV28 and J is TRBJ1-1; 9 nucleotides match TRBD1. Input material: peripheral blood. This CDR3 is CASSPWGQGRNTEAFF. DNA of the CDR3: TGTGCCAGCAGTCCATGGGGACAGGGAAGGAACACTGAAGCTTTCTTT. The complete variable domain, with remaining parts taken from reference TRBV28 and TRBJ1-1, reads DVKVTQSSRYLVKRTGEKVFLECVQDMDHENMFWYRQDPGLGLRLIYFSYDVKMKEKGDIPEGYSVSREKKERFSLILESASTNQTSMYLCASSPWGQGRNTEAFFGQGTRLTVV.